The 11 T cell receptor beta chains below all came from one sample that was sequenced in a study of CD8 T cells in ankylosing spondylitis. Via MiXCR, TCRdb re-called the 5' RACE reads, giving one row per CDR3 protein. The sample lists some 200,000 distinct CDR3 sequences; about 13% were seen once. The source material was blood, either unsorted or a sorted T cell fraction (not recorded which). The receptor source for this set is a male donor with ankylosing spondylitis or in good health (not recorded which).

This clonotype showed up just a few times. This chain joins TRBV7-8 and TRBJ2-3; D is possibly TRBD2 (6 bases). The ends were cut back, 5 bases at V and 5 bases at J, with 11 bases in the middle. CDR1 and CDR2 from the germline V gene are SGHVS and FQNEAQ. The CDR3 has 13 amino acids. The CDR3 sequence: CASSPMGGDTQYF. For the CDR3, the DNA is TGTGCCAGCAGCCCAATGGGGGGAGATACGCAGTATTTT.

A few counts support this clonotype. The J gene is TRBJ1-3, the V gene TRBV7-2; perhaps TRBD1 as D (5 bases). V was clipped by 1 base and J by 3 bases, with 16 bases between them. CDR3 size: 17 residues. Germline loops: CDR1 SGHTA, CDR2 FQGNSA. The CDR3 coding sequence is TGTGCCAGCAGCTTAGGGGGCTATCTCAGCGGTGGAAACACCATATATTTT. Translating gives CASSLGGYLSGGNTIYF.

For the CDR3, the DNA is TGTGCCAGCACCCTCTTTGGGAGGGGGTTAGGGGATGAGCAGTTCTTC. It encodes CASTLFGRGLGDEQFF. V usage is TRBV27 and J usage is TRBJ2-1, with D maybe TRBD2 (7 bases). The germline V and J ends were trimmed by 7 bases and 8 bases, with 24 bases remaining between them. Germline values: CDR1 MNHEY, CDR2 SMNVEV (reference sequence). The CDR3 runs to 16 residues.

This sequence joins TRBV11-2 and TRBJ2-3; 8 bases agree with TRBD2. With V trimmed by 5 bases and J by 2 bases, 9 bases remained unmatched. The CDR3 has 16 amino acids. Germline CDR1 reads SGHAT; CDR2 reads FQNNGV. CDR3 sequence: CASSLVGRGVTDTQYF. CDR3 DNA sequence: TGTGCCAGCAGCCTGGTCGGGCGGGGGGTCACAGATACGCAGTATTTT. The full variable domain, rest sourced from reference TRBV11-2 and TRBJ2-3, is EAGVAQSPRYKIIEKRQSVAFWCNPISGHATLYWYQQILGQGPKLLIQFQNNGVVDDSQLPKDRFSAERLKGVDSTLKIQPAKLEDSAVYLCASSLVGRGVTDTQYFGPGTRLTVL.

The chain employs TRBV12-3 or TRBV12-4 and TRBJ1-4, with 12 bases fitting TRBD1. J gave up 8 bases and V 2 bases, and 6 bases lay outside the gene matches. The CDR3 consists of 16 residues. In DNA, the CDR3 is TGTGCCAGCAGTTTATTGGGACAGGGGGCGGGCGAAAAACTGTTTTTT. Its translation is CASSLLGQGAGEKLFF.

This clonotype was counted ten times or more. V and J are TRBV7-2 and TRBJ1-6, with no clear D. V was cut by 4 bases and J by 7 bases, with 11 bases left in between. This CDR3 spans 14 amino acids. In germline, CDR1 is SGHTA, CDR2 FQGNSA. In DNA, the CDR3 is TGTGCCAGCAGCTCCCTCGGGGTAAATTCACCCCTCCACTTT. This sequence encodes CASSSLGVNSPLHF.

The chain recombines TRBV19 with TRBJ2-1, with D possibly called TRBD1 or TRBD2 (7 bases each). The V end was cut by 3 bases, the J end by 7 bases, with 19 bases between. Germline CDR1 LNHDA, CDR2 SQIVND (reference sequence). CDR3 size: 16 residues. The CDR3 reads CASSIGGEGAGNEQFF. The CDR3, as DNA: TGTGCCAGTAGTATCGGAGGGGAGGGGGCAGGGAATGAGCAGTTCTTC.

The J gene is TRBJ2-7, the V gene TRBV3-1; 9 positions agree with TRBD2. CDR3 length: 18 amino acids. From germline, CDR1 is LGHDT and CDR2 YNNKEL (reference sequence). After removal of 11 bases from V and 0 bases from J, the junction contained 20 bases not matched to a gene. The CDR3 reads CACSKDLVTSGLSYEQYF. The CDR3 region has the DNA TGTGCCTGCTCCAAAGATCTTGTGACTAGCGGCCTCTCCTACGAGCAGTACTTC.

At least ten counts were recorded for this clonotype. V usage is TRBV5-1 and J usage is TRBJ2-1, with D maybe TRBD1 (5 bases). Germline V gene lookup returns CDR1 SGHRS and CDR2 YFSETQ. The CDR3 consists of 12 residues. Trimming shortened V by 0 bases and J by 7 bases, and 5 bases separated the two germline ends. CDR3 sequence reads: CASSLDRNEQFF. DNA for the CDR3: TGCGCCAGCAGCTTGGACAGGAATGAGCAGTTCTTC. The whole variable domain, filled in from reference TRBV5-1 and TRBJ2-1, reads KAGVTQTPRYLIKTRGQQVTLSCSPISGHRSVSWYQQTPGQGLQFLFEYFSETQRNKGNFPGRFSGRQFSNSRSEMNVSTLELGDSALYLCASSLDRNEQFFGPGTRLTVL.

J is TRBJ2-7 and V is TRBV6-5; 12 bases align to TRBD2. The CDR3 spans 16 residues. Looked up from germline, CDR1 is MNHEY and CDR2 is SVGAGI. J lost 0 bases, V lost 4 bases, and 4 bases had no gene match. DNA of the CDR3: TGTGCCAGCAGTTGGACTAGCGGGGATAGCTCCTACGAGCAGTACTTC. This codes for CASSWTSGDSSYEQYF.

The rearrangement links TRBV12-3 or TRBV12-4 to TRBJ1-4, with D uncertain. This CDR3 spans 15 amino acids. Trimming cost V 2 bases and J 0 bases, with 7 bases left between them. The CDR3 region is CASSLSSATNEKLFF. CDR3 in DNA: TGTGCCAGCAGTTTAAGCTCTGCAACTAATGAAAAACTGTTTTTT.